The 27 T cell receptor beta chains below come from one sample, sequenced in a study of CD8+CD57+ T cells in acquired aplastic anemia. Those patients picked for sequencing had displayed CD8+CD57+ cell expansion on flow cytometry. Genomic DNA, the template, was used for profiling of the TCR beta VDJ and CDR3. Using its own MiXCR run on the reads, TCRdb lists one record per CDR3 protein. The repertoire includes more than 150,000 distinct CDR3 sequences, roughly 45% of them detected once, and around 3.2% sits in the top ten. Sequencing was carried out using sorted CD4+, CD8+, or CD8+CD57+ T cells (not recorded which) from PBMCs. These receptor sequences come from a human donor with aplastic anemia.

In this sample, this clonotype turned up many times. J is TRBJ2-7 and V is TRBV7-9; the D gene is possibly TRBD1 (6 bases). The V end lost 4 bases, the J end lost 3 bases, and 13 bases lay between the germline ends. This CDR3 has 14 amino acids. Per the germline V gene, CDR1 is SEHNR and CDR2 is FQNEAQ (reference sequence). DNA of the CDR3: TGTGCCAGCAGCTCGAAGGGGGACGGCTACGAGCAGTACTTC. It specifies CASSSKGDGYEQYF.

V gene TRBV5-6 combines with J gene TRBJ1-1; possibly TRBD1 for D (5 bases). Germline CDR1 is SGHDT and CDR2 is YYEEEE. Trimming cost V 7 bases and J 0 bases, with 13 bases left between them. The CDR3 extends over 14 amino acids. The CDR3 spells CASARDLMNTEAFF. The CDR3 nucleotides read TGTGCCAGCGCCAGGGACTTGATGAACACTGAAGCTTTCTTT.

The chain is built from TRBV9 and TRBJ1-6; D remains unclear. Trimming removed 0 bases from V and 5 bases from J, with 3 bases in between. Germline V gene sequence: CDR1 SGDLS, CDR2 YYNGEE. This CDR3 contains 13 residues. CDR3 in amino acids: CASSVAHNSPLHF. In DNA, the CDR3 is TGTGCCAGCAGCGTAGCTCATAATTCACCCCTCCACTTT.

This chain uses TRBV20-1 with TRBJ1-5; D not resolved. The CDR3 has 13 residues. Germline V gene lookup returns CDR1 DFQATT and CDR2 SNEGSKA (reference sequence). V lost 3 bases to trimming and J lost 6 bases, with 12 bases between them. CDR3 DNA: TGCAGTGCTAGGGCGGGAGTGAGTCAGCCCCAGCATTTT. Translating it yields CSARAGVSQPQHF.

The V call is TRBV4-1, the J call TRBJ2-7; 12 bases are shared with TRBD2. With V trimmed by 4 bases and J by 3 bases, 4 bases remained unmatched. The CDR3 sequence is 15 residues long. Germline CDR1 is MGHRA and CDR2 is YSYEKL. This CDR3 is CASSRASGGGYEQYF. CDR3 DNA sequence: TGCGCCAGCAGCCGAGCTAGCGGGGGGGGCTACGAGCAGTACTTC.

There are many counts of this clonotype. This chain joins TRBV24-1 and TRBJ2-5; 7 bases are a match to TRBD1. The germline V gene encodes CDR1 KGHDR and CDR2 SFDVKD. CDR3 size: 14 residues. V gave up 4 bases and J gave up 5 bases; unmatched junction bases: 6. The CDR3 DNA reads as TGTGCCACCAGTGACCCGACAGGGATCGAGACCCAGTACTTC. It translates to CATSDPTGIETQYF.

This chain links TRBV2 with TRBJ2-1; possible D gene TRBD2, 6 bases. The V gene's germline CDR1 is SNHLY and CDR2 FYNNEI. Trimming shortened V by 6 bases and J by 7 bases, and 10 bases separated the two germline ends. The CDR3 runs to 12 residues. CDR3 sequence (DNA): TGTGCCAGCAGGATTAGCGGAAATGAGCAGTTCTTC. Its protein is CASRISGNEQFF.

This clonotype was counted between two and nine times. The chain links TRBV10-3 to TRBJ2-2; 9 bases agree with TRBD2. The V and J ends lost 11 bases and 7 bases, in that order; junction bases with no gene match: 14. The CDR3 totals 15 residues. Germline CDR1 ENHRY, CDR2 SYGVKD. Here the CDR3 reads CAFERGELGIGELFF. For the CDR3, the DNA is TGTGCCTTCGAGCGGGGGGAATTGGGCATCGGGGAGCTGTTTTTT.

The chain links TRBV20-1 to TRBJ2-7; 9 nucleotides align to TRBD1. CDR1 is DFQATT, CDR2 SNEGSKA, per germline (reference sequence). The V gene end was trimmed by 4 bases and the J gene end by 5 bases; junction bases not matched to a gene: 3. The CDR3 runs to 12 residues. The CDR3: CSAKRQGDEQYV. CDR3 DNA sequence: TGCAGTGCTAAACGACAGGGGGACGAGCAGTACGTC.

The chain is built from TRBV6-2 or TRBV6-3 and TRBJ1-3; possibly TRBD1 for D (6 bases). Trimming removed 2 bases at V and 0 bases at J, with 8 bases between. Germline V CDR1 and CDR2: MNHEY, SVGEGT. The CDR3 consists of 15 residues. The CDR3 DNA reads TGTGCCAGCAGTTACCTGGGACACTCTGGAAACACCATATATTTT. It specifies CASSYLGHSGNTIYF.

The V gene is TRBV24-1, the J gene TRBJ2-3, with 11 bases that match TRBD2. Germline-derived CDR1 and CDR2 are KGHDR and SFDVKD. The V gene end was trimmed by 3 bases and the J gene end by 10 bases; junction bases not matched to a gene: 14. This CDR3 spans 17 amino acids. CDR3 DNA: TGTGCCACCAGTGATGGTTGGAGTAGCGGGGGGGGGTTGTCGCAGTATTTT. It encodes CATSDGWSSGGGLSQYF.

This clonotype was found a few times. This chain links TRBV18 with TRBJ1-2, with D perhaps TRBD1 (6 bases). The V end lost 6 bases, the J end lost 8 bases, and 16 bases lay between the germline ends. The CDR3 runs to 13 residues. CDR1 is KGHSH and CDR2 is LQKENI in the germline V gene. CDR3 coding DNA: TGTGCCAGCTCGGACCAGAGGGACATGGGCTACACCTTC. It codes for CASSDQRDMGYTF.

The CDR3 bases are TGTGCCAGCAGCTTAGAGGGCCAGCCGTTCTACGAGCAGTACTTC. It is translated as CASSLEGQPFYEQYF. The chain combines TRBV7-9 with TRBJ2-7; no firm D call. Per the germline V gene, CDR1 is SEHNR and CDR2 is FQNEAQ (reference sequence). The CDR3 sequence is 15 residues long. Trimming took off 1 base at V and 3 bases at J, with 13 bases between the two ends.

The rearrangement uses TRBV24-1 and TRBJ2-1, with no clear D. Germline V gene sequence: CDR1 KGHDR, CDR2 SFDVKD. V was pared by 4 bases and J by 6 bases, with 6 bases between. The CDR3 loop spans 12 amino acids. As DNA, the CDR3 is TGTGCCACCAGTGACCTGAGCAATGAGCAGTTCTTC. This sequence encodes CATSDLSNEQFF.

This clonotype was observed a few times. The J gene is TRBJ2-1, the V gene TRBV15; 7 bases line up with TRBD2. CDR1 and CDR2 from the germline V gene are LNHNV and YYDKDF (reference sequence). V was pared by 8 bases and J by 6 bases, with 1 base of the junction left unmatched. The CDR3 spans 11 residues. The CDR3 is CATSSGNEQFF. The CDR3 DNA sequence: TGTGCCACCTCTAGCGGCAATGAGCAGTTCTTC.

V and J are TRBV20-1 and TRBJ2-4, with 14 bases matching TRBD2. CDR1 and CDR2 from the germline V gene are DFQATT and SNEGSKA (reference sequence). There are 19 residues in the CDR3. J was trimmed by 2 bases and V by 5 bases; bases with no gene match: 14. CDR3 residues: CSASPPGTSGSGTKNIQYF. The CDR3 nucleotides read TGCAGTGCTTCACCCCCCGGGACTAGCGGGAGCGGGACCAAAAACATTCAGTACTTC.

This clonotype was recorded many times. The J gene is TRBJ2-4, the V gene TRBV15, with a possible D match to TRBD1 (6 bases). With 1 base removed from V and 0 bases from J, the gap between germline ends came to 10 bases. CDR3 length: 16 residues. Germline values: CDR1 LNHNV, CDR2 YYDKDF (reference sequence). The CDR3 DNA reads TGTGCCACCAGCAGAGGACAGGCCTTAGCCAAAAACATTCAGTACTTC. It specifies CATSRGQALAKNIQYF. The entire variable domain, with the rest obtained from reference TRBV15 and TRBJ2-4, is as follows: DAMVIQNPRYQVTQFGKPVTLSCSQTLNHNVMYWYQQKSSQAPKLLFHYYDKDFNNEADTPDNFQSRRPNTSFCFLDIRSPGLGDTAMYLCATSRGQALAKNIQYFGAGTRLSVL.

This clonotype was found many times. The chain combines TRBV19 with TRBJ1-1; D gene unclear. This CDR3 is 14 amino acids long. V was pared by 3 bases and J by 4 bases, with 12 bases between. In germline, CDR1 is LNHDA, CDR2 SQIVND (reference sequence). The CDR3 coding sequence is TGTGCCAGTAGTATCAGCAGATCCTCCACTGAAGCTTTCTTT. Residues: CASSISRSSTEAFF.

V is TRBV7-9 and J is TRBJ1-2; maybe TRBD1 (5 bases). Trimming stripped 5 bases from V and 7 bases from J, with 14 bases between. The CDR3 loop spans 13 amino acids. Germline V gives CDR1 SEHNR, CDR2 FQNEAQ (reference sequence). CDR3 protein: CASSVGTSSGYTF. CDR3 coding DNA: TGTGCCAGCAGCGTCGGGACGTCTTCTGGCTACACCTTC.

This clonotype was seen only a few times. The J gene is TRBJ2-5, the V gene TRBV24-1, with D tentatively TRBD1 (5 bases). Germline V gene data show CDR1 as KGHDR and CDR2 as SFDVKD. Trimming removed 5 bases at V and 4 bases at J, with 10 bases between. The CDR3 has 13 residues. The DNA of the CDR3 is TGTGCCACCAGTGGTGTGGGGCGAGAGACCCAGTACTTC. Protein: CATSGVGRETQYF.

This clonotype was found many times. The chain joins TRBV19 to TRBJ2-7; D assignment may be TRBD1 or TRBD2 (5 bases each). The V gene lost 3 bases and the J gene lost 3 bases, with 15 bases spanning the gap. Germline CDR1 LNHDA, CDR2 SQIVND (reference sequence). The CDR3 is 15 residues long. DNA for the CDR3: TGTGCCAGTAGTATTACTCCGGGACGGGACTACGAGCAGTACTTC. Translated, it gives CASSITPGRDYEQYF.

V is TRBV19 and J is TRBJ2-2; 9 bases map to TRBD1. CDR3 length equals 14 residues. The V and J ends lost 6 bases and 7 bases, in that order; junction bases with no gene match: 6. Germline V gene data show CDR1 as LNHDA and CDR2 as SQIVND (reference sequence). CDR3: CASSFGTGRGELFF. DNA of the CDR3: TGTGCCAGTAGCTTTGGGACAGGGCGCGGGGAGCTGTTTTTT.

The CDR3 nucleotides are TGCAGCGGACTATCGGGGGCTAGCACAGATACGCAGTATTTT. It translates to CSGLSGASTDTQYF. The genes are TRBV29-1 and TRBJ2-3, with D tentatively TRBD1 or TRBD2 (6 bases each). Trimming left V 7 bases short and J 0 bases short, with 14 bases between. The CDR3 loop spans 14 amino acids. Germline-derived CDR1 and CDR2 are SQVTM and ANQGSEA.

V usage is TRBV20-1 and J usage is TRBJ2-7; no clear D gene. The CDR3 consists of 11 residues. Per the germline V gene, CDR1 is DFQATT and CDR2 is SNEGSKA (reference sequence). V shed 2 bases and J shed 3 bases, with 5 bases lying between them. CDR3 sequence: CSARQYYEQYF. For the CDR3, the DNA is TGCAGTGCTAGACAGTACTACGAGCAGTACTTC.

This clonotype was seen at least ten times. V usage is TRBV7-2 and J usage is TRBJ2-7; 7 nucleotides match TRBD2. CDR3 length equals 15 residues. Germline V lookup: CDR1 SGHTA, CDR2 FQGNSA. After removal of 0 bases from V and 2 bases from J, the junction contained 4 bases not matched to a gene. In nucleotides, the CDR3 is TGTGCCAGCAGCTTAGCCCGGGGAGGGGCCTACGAGCAGTACTTC. Amino acids: CASSLARGGAYEQYF.

The chain has TRBV20-1 and TRBJ2-5; 13 nucleotides line up with TRBD2. The CDR3 extends over 16 amino acids. With V trimmed by 7 bases and J by 6 bases, 14 bases remained unmatched. Germline CDR1 and CDR2: DFQATT and SNEGSKA (reference sequence). The CDR3 DNA reads as TGCAGTGTTCCGGGACTAGCGGGACACAGAGGGAAGACCCAGTACTTC. Residues: CSVPGLAGHRGKTQYF.

In this sample, this clonotype turned up many times. The V call is TRBV5-1, the J call TRBJ1-5; D possibly corresponds to TRBD1 (5 bases). The germline V gene has CDR1 SGHRS and CDR2 YFSETQ. This CDR3 comprises 14 residues. Trimming pared 0 bases from V and 6 bases from J, leaving 10 bases between. CDR3 sequence reads: CASSLAGPGQPQHF. The CDR3 region has the DNA TGCGCCAGCAGCTTGGCAGGGCCTGGTCAGCCCCAGCATTTT.